What follows are 13 T cell receptor beta chains derived from one specimen sequenced in a study of OX40 agonist ivuxolimab in advanced cancers. Some clones are missing from TCRdb's copy, which holds only in-frame ones; the method was immunoSEQ multiplex PCR. This repertoire shows about 46,000 clones, 80% to 90% found once; its top ten account for 10% to 15%. Material: CD4+ or CD8+ T cells sorted from blood, obtained in a trial of the OX40 agonist ivuxolimab. Receptors originate from an adult with an advanced solid tumor such as melanoma, head and neck, liver or kidney cancer.

The V call is TRBV7-9, the J call TRBJ1-4; 9 bases agree with TRBD1. Per the germline V gene, CDR1 is SEHNR and CDR2 is FQNEAQ (reference sequence). V shed 2 bases and J 8 bases; nucleotides not matched to a gene: 18. The CDR3 has 19 amino acids. The CDR3 DNA follows: TGTGCCAGCAGCTTATGTCGGACAGGGGTATTCCTTTGTACGGAAAAACTGTTTTTT. It encodes CASSLCRTGVFLCTEKLFF.

This chain joins TRBV9 and TRBJ2-2, with 7 nucleotides matching TRBD1. The junction had 7 bases not matched to a gene; V was cut back by 4 bases and J by 4 bases. This CDR3 region has 15 residues. Germline V gives CDR1 SGDLS, CDR2 YYNGEE. CDR3 amino acids: CASSRGAGGTGELFF. CDR3 DNA sequence: TGTGCCAGCAGCCGTGGGGCAGGGGGCACCGGGGAGCTGTTTTTT. Supplemented by reference TRBV9 and TRBJ2-2, the full variable domain reads DSGVTQTPKHLITATGQRVTLRCSPRSGDLSVYWYQQSLDQGLQFLIQYYNGEERAKGNILERFSAQQFPDLHSELNLSSLELGDSALYFCASSRGAGGTGELFFGEGSRLTVL.

The V gene is TRBV9, the J gene TRBJ2-7, with a possible D match to TRBD1 (6 bases). Per germline, CDR1 SGDLS and CDR2 YYNGEE. The CDR3 length is 12 residues. V shed 4 bases and J shed 6 bases, with 11 bases lying between them. This CDR3 is CASSPGQSEQYF. In DNA form, the CDR3 reads TGTGCCAGCAGCCCAGGACAGAGCGAGCAGTACTTC.

This chain's CDR3 is CATSRERGGDHGELFF. In nucleotides, the CDR3 is TGTGCCACCAGCAGAGAAAGGGGAGGGGATCACGGGGAGCTGTTTTTT. The chain has TRBV15 and TRBJ2-2; 7 nucleotides align to TRBD2. The CDR3 loop spans 16 amino acids. V lost 0 bases, J lost 7 bases, and 8 bases stayed unmatched. CDR1 is LNHNV and CDR2 is YYDKDF in the germline V gene (reference sequence). Looking up the rest from reference TRBV15 and TRBJ2-2 gives the full variable domain: DAMVIQNPRYQVTQFGKPVTLSCSQTLNHNVMYWYQQKSSQAPKLLFHYYDKDFNNEADTPDNFQSRRPNTSFCFLDIRSPGLGDTAMYLCATSRERGGDHGELFFGEGSRLTVL.

The chain has TRBV7-8 and TRBJ2-2; D is possibly TRBD1 or TRBD2 (5 bases each). This CDR3 has 15 residues. The V gene's germline CDR1 is SGHVS and CDR2 FQNEAQ. V dropped 3 bases and J dropped 2 bases, with 10 bases sitting between them. CDR3 coding DNA: TGTGCCAGCAGCTTCGGGGACCTTAACACCGGGGAGCTGTTTTTT. This sequence encodes CASSFGDLNTGELFF.

The chain joins TRBV11-1 to TRBJ2-7, with D possibly being TRBD2 (5 bases). The CDR3 extends over 17 amino acids. V lost 1 base and J lost 0, with 16 bases in between. Germline lookup yields CDR1 SGHAT and CDR2 FQDESV (reference sequence). The CDR3 here is CASSLVGADTFSYEQYF. CDR3 DNA sequence: TGTGCCAGCAGCTTAGTGGGAGCGGATACTTTCTCCTACGAGCAGTACTTC. Filled out from reference TRBV11-1 and TRBJ2-7, the complete variable domain reads EAEVAQSPRYKITEKSQAVAFWCDPISGHATLYWYRQILGQGPELLVQFQDESVVDDSQLPKDRFSAERLKGVDSTLKIQPAELGDSAMYLCASSLVGADTFSYEQYFGPGTRLTVT.

The CDR3 region has the DNA TGTGCCAGCAGAAGAGACAGGGGGCGTTCCGAGCAGTACTTC. Translating it yields CASRRDRGRSEQYF. This chain connects TRBV28 to TRBJ2-7, with TRBD1 matching 10 bases. Germline CDR1 reads MDHEN; CDR2 reads SYDVKM. The CDR3 runs 14 residues. V shed 6 bases, J shed 6 bases, and the junction held 8 bases outside the gene matches. The full variable domain, in which reference TRBV28 and TRBJ2-7 provide the parts outside the CDR3, is DVKVTQSSRYLVKRTGEKVFLECVQDMDHENMFWYRQDPGLGLRLIYFSYDVKMKEKGDIPEGYSVSREKKERFSLILESASTNQTSMYLCASRRDRGRSEQYFGPGTRLTVT.

This clone was seen only once. V gene TRBV27 combines with J gene TRBJ2-7; 9 bases align to TRBD1. CDR1 and CDR2 from the germline V gene are MNHEY and SMNVEV (reference sequence). The CDR3 has 13 amino acids. Trimming at V came to 6 bases and at J to 6 bases, leaving 6 bases not matched to a gene. CDR3 region: CASRTTGGGEQYF. The CDR3 DNA sequence: TGTGCCAGCAGGACAACAGGGGGCGGCGAGCAGTACTTC.

The V gene is TRBV11-3, the J gene TRBJ2-1; 15 bases are a match to TRBD2. The CDR3 is 18 amino acids. The germline CDR1 and CDR2 sequences are SGHNT and YENEEA. V shed 4 bases and J 7 bases; nucleotides not matched to a gene: 11. The CDR3 sequence is CASSSSAGLAGGWNEQFF. The CDR3 DNA is TGTGCCAGCAGCTCCTCCGCGGGACTAGCGGGAGGATGGAATGAGCAGTTCTTC. Based on the CDR3 plus reference TRBV11-3 and TRBJ2-1, the full variable domain is EAGVVQSPRYKIIEKKQPVAFWCNPISGHNTLYWYLQNLGQGPELLIRYENEEAVDDSQLPKDRFSAERLKGVDSTLKIQPAELGDSAVYLCASSSSAGLAGGWNEQFFGPGTRLTVL.

This clone has more than one count but fewer than ten. The same CDR3 can be traced to other DNA sequences in this sample. This sequence joins TRBV29-1 and TRBJ1-2, with unresolved D. Trimming cost V 3 bases and J 5 bases, with 7 bases left between them. The germline V gene has CDR1 SQVTM and CDR2 ANQGSEA. The CDR3 is 11 residues long. The CDR3 loop reads CSVERGYGYTF. Here the CDR3 DNA reads TGCAGCGTTGAGCGGGGATATGGCTACACCTTC.

The chain has TRBV7-9 and TRBJ2-3; 10 nucleotides match TRBD1. The germline V gene encodes CDR1 SEHNR and CDR2 FQNEAQ (reference sequence). The V segment lost 1 base and the J segment 4 bases; nucleotides outside the gene matches: 5. This CDR3 has 16 amino acids. The CDR3 reads CASSLVRTGGADTQYF. CDR3 DNA sequence: TGTGCCAGCAGCTTAGTTAGGACAGGGGGTGCAGATACGCAGTATTTT. Variable domain in full (rest from reference TRBV7-9 and TRBJ2-3): DTGVSQNPRHKITKRGQNVTFRCDPISEHNRLYWYRQTLGQGPEFLTYFQNEAQLEKSRLLSDRFSAERPKGSFSTLEIQRTEQGDSAMYLCASSLVRTGGADTQYFGPGTRLTVL.

Concerning this clone: Additional DNA sequences in this sample encode the identical CDR3. The chain joins TRBV4-1 to TRBJ1-2; D remains unclear. CDR1 and CDR2 from the germline V gene are MGHRA and YSYEKL. The V gene lost 3 bases and the J gene lost 4 bases, with 3 bases spanning the gap. This CDR3 is built from 11 residues. The DNA of the CDR3 is TGCGCCAGCAGCCAGGGCTATGGCTACACCTTC. Translated: CASSQGYGYTF.

The chain uses TRBV6-5 and TRBJ1-1, with a tentative D call TRBD1 (6 bases). V lost 6 bases and J lost 1, with 9 bases in between. The CDR3 spans 13 residues. Germline V gene data show CDR1 as MNHEY and CDR2 as SVGAGI. The CDR3 DNA sequence: TGTGCCAGCAGCCCGACAGGGAACACTGAAGCTTTCTTT. Amino acid sequence: CASSPTGNTEAFF.